These 4 T cell receptor beta chains were sequenced from one sample in a study of T cell repertoires in cytomegalovirus infection. TCRdb called the reads again in MiXCR, with one record for every CDR3 protein. The table lists 120,000 to 150,000 distinct CDR3 sequences, 6.5% of them singletons, with 18% in the top ten. Input material: PBMCs. These receptor sequences come from a human donor in good health (CMV status not recorded). Some clones in this sample may be carry-over from other donors' samples.

The table lists this clonotype with many counts. The chain employs TRBV2 and TRBJ2-5, with D possibly matching TRBD2 (6 bases). Germline V gives CDR1 SNHLY, CDR2 FYNNEI. Deletions cut 6 bases from V and 6 bases from J, with 20 bases between. The CDR3 is 15 amino acids. DNA of the CDR3: TGTGCCAGCAGCCTAATGGGACTTCTAGAACAGACCCAGTACTTC. This gives the protein CASSLMGLLEQTQYF. Full variable domain (rest looked up from reference TRBV2 and TRBJ2-5): EPEVTQTPSHQVTQMGQEVILRCVPISNHLYFYWYRQILGQKVEFLVSFYNNEISEKSEIFDDQFSVERPDGSNFTLKIRSTKLEDSAMYFCASSLMGLLEQTQYFGPGTRLLVL.

In its sample, this clonotype was seen a few times. V is TRBV29-1 and J is TRBJ2-5; perhaps TRBD1 as D (5 bases). The CDR3 is 14 residues long. From germline, CDR1 is SQVTM and CDR2 ANQGSEA. V lost 7 bases and J 2 bases, leaving 17 bases between the germline ends. DNA of the CDR3: TGCAGCGCCTGCCTGGACAACGGGCAAGAGACCCAGTACTTC. It translates to CSACLDNGQETQYF.

This clonotype was seen a few times. CDR3 sequence: CATSREAANTGELFF. CDR3 nucleotides: TGTGCCACCAGCAGAGAGGCGGCGAACACCGGGGAGCTGTTTTTT. This chain connects TRBV15 to TRBJ2-2; D gene ambiguous. The germline V gene has CDR1 LNHNV and CDR2 YYDKDF (reference sequence). This CDR3 spans 15 amino acids. V lost 0 bases to trimming and J lost 0 bases, with 5 bases between them.

There are many counts of this clonotype. This sequence joins TRBV14 and TRBJ1-1; D is unresolved. This CDR3 is built from 15 residues. In germline, CDR1 is SGHDN, CDR2 FVKESK. V dropped 3 bases and J dropped 6 bases, with 17 bases sitting between them. CDR3 amino acids: CASSQRNNLGPEAFF. The DNA of the CDR3 is TGTGCCAGCAGCCAGCGCAATAACTTGGGCCCTGAAGCTTTCTTT.